The sequence of this TCR beta chain was determined in a study of T cells in Graves' hyperthyroidism and ophthalmopathy. V was pared by 5 bases and J by 3 bases, with 11 bases between. From germline, CDR1 is SGHAT and CDR2 FQNNGV. CDR3 size: 13 residues. This clonotype has a count of ten or more. The CDR3 regions of TCR beta were amplified from RNA transcripts. An initial round of RT-PCR targeting the TCR CDR3 relied on the HTBI primer set. TCRdb ran MiXCR on the multiplex PCR reads and lists one entry per CDR3 protein. This sample has 380,000 or so distinct CDR3 sequences; around 14% occur once, and the top ten carry approximately 25%.

The receptor was derived from a woman aged 25 to 39 with Graves' hyperthyroidism. Sequenced material: blood. This sequence joins TRBV11-2 and TRBJ2-7; D call uncertain. The CDR3 coding sequence is TGTGCCAGCAGCCCCCGGAACCTCTACGAGCAGTACTTC. Protein: CASSPRNLYEQYF.